This TCR beta chain appears in the sequencing data of a study of cytomegalovirus exposure and HLA in healthy donors. Whole-study findings and limits: Most TCR sequences showed up rarely, but some public TCRs showed up in many donors. About 90% or about 30% of the time was how often most TCR beta V segments were productive, according to an earlier analysis. HLA alleles showed associations with 15,000 to 20,000 TCR beta sequences in a later analysis, at a 0.05 false discovery rate. TCR beta V- and J-gene trimming, according to a later analysis, was linked to a missense DCLRE1C variant.

With respect to this clone: Antigen unknown.

PCR was performed using 60 Vbeta and 13 Jbeta primers. The assay was immunoSEQ multiplex PCR, and TCRdb's table has in-frame clones only and misses some. The data show roughly 130,000 clones, with around four fifths seen just once and 5% to 6% held by the top ten. CDR3 length: 13 residues. V gave up 0 bases and J gave up 0 bases, with 5 bases separating them. CDR1 and CDR2 from the germline V gene are GTSNPN and SVGIG (reference sequence). Sequenced input: PBMCs. The gene calls are TRBV30 and TRBJ1-1; unclear D gene. The source of this sequence is a man aged 25-40 years in good health and CMV-seronegative. Here the CDR3 reads CAWSVAMNTEAFF. DNA of the CDR3: TGTGCCTGGAGTGTTGCTATGAACACTGAAGCTTTCTTT. Based on the CDR3 plus reference TRBV30 and TRBJ1-1, the full variable domain is SQTIHQWPATLVQPVGSPLSLECTVEGTSNPNLYWYRQAAGRGLQLLFYSVGIGQISSEVPQNLSASRPQDRQFILSSKKLLLSDSGFYLCAWSVAMNTEAFFGQGTRLTVV.